Below, 27 T cell receptor beta chains from the same sample are listed, as sequenced in a study of blood T cell repertoires in COVID-19. The table came from immunoSEQ multiplex PCR; TCRdb's copy has only in-frame clones and leaves some out. Here the sample spans 150,000 to 200,000 clones, around 84% being singletons. The sequencing input was PBMCs or T cells enriched from blood (not recorded which). The receptors were sampled from a woman in her thirties who had been exposed to COVID-19.

The chain joins TRBV6-5 to TRBJ2-2; D gene ambiguous. V was shortened by 2 bases and J by 2 bases, with 3 bases between the two germline ends. From germline, CDR1 is MNHEY and CDR2 SVGAGI. This CDR3 is 13 amino acids long. CDR3 coding DNA: TGTGCCAGCAGTTACCCAAACACCGGGGAGCTGTTTTTT. It codes for CASSYPNTGELFF.

The rearrangement uses TRBV30 and TRBJ2-1; 14 bases are shared with TRBD2. CDR1 and CDR2 (germline): GTSNPN, SVGIG (reference sequence). This CDR3 contains 16 residues. Trimming removed 1 base from V and 7 bases from J; junction bases left unmatched: 6. CDR3 in DNA: TGTGCCTGGAGTGCAGCCGGGACTAGCGGGGGAAATGAGCAGTTCTTC. Translated: CAWSAAGTSGGNEQFF. The full variable domain, with the rest looked up from reference TRBV30 and TRBJ2-1, is SQTIHQWPATLVQPVGSPLSLECTVEGTSNPNLYWYRQAAGRGLQLLFYSVGIGQISSEVPQNLSASRPQDRQFILSSKKLLLSDSGFYLCAWSAAGTSGGNEQFFGPGTRLTVL.

This clone occurred a few times. The J gene is TRBJ1-2, the V gene TRBV18; 8 positions match TRBD1. Germline values: CDR1 KGHSH, CDR2 LQKENI. V gave up 2 bases and J gave up 6 bases; unmatched junction bases: 8. The CDR3 is 15 residues long. As DNA, the CDR3 is TGTGCCAGCTCACCAGGCGGACAGGGCGGGGATGGCTACACCTTC. This codes for CASSPGGQGGDGYTF.

This chain joins TRBV6-6 and TRBJ1-2; D remains unclear. This CDR3 has 15 amino acids. V was clipped by 2 bases and J by 2 bases, with 12 bases between them. Germline CDR1 is MNHNY and CDR2 is SVGAGI (reference sequence). CDR3 sequence reads: CASSYDVPRNYGYTF. CDR3 sequence (DNA): TGTGCCAGCAGTTACGATGTCCCCAGGAACTATGGCTACACCTTC.

The V and J genes are TRBV7-2 and TRBJ2-1, with TRBD2 matching 11 bases. CDR3 length equals 15 residues. Germline CDR1 reads SGHTA; CDR2 reads FQGNSA. V dropped 7 bases and J dropped 6; count of bases not matched to a gene: 8. The CDR3 spells CASKTPGLAVNEQFF. The CDR3 DNA is TGTGCCAGCAAGACTCCGGGACTAGCGGTCAATGAGCAGTTCTTC.

CDR3 DNA: TGTGCCAGCAGTTACTCGAATCGGGACACTGAAGCTTTCTTT. This codes for CASSYSNRDTEAFF. The chain uses TRBV6-2 or TRBV6-3 and TRBJ1-1; D call uncertain. Per germline, CDR1 MNHEY and CDR2 SVGEGT. V lost 0 bases and J 3 bases, leaving 8 bases between the germline ends. The CDR3 is made up of 14 amino acids.

The gene calls are TRBV29-1 and TRBJ2-1, with 9 bases matching TRBD2. The CDR3 length is 12 residues. J gave up 6 bases and V 3 bases, and 0 bases lay outside the gene matches. Germline values: CDR1 SQVTM, CDR2 ANQGSEA. The CDR3 DNA sequence: TGCAGCGTTGAGCGGGGGGGCAATGAGCAGTTCTTC. It yields the protein CSVERGGNEQFF.

The V gene is TRBV10-2, the J gene TRBJ2-7; D is uncertain. This CDR3 region has 15 residues. Trimming left V 2 bases short and J 0 bases short, with 11 bases between. Germline CDR1 and CDR2: WSHSY and SAAADI. The CDR3 DNA follows: TGCGCCAGCAGTGAGCCGGCGGTGAGCTCCTACGAGCAGTACTTC. It encodes CASSEPAVSSYEQYF.

The chain joins TRBV4-1 to TRBJ1-2; D is ambiguous. Germline V gene data show CDR1 as MGHRA and CDR2 as YSYEKL. The ends were cut back, 0 bases at V and 4 bases at J, with 15 bases in the middle. The CDR3 length is 16 residues. The CDR3 loop is CASSQDLDPRGYGYTF. DNA of the CDR3: TGCGCCAGCAGCCAAGATTTGGATCCCCGCGGCTATGGCTACACCTTC.

The chain recombines TRBV5-1 with TRBJ1-1, with 9 nucleotides matching TRBD1. Germline V gene lookup returns CDR1 SGHRS and CDR2 YFSETQ. J lost 6 bases, V lost 0 bases, and 6 bases had no gene match. There are 15 residues in the CDR3. The CDR3 spells CASSLVGQGKPEAFF. In DNA form, the CDR3 reads TGCGCCAGCAGCTTGGTGGGACAGGGCAAACCTGAAGCTTTCTTT.

This clone was seen only once. The rearrangement joins TRBV6-2 or TRBV6-3 to TRBJ2-7; a possible D gene is TRBD2 (6 bases). Germline CDR1 is MNHEY and CDR2 is SVGEGT. The V and J ends lost 0 bases and 2 bases respectively, with 17 bases between them. The CDR3 length is 17 residues. In nucleotides, the CDR3 is TGTGCCAGCAGTTACTCCGGAGAGCCGCGGGGTGCCTACGAGCAGTACTTC. It yields the protein CASSYSGEPRGAYEQYF.

This chain joins TRBV10-3 and TRBJ1-5; D may be TRBD1 (6 bases). The V end was cut by 4 bases, the J end by 4 bases, with 11 bases between. The CDR3 is made up of 14 amino acids. Per germline, CDR1 ENHRY and CDR2 SYGVKD. CDR3 sequence: CAISAGQSNQPQHF. The DNA of the CDR3 is TGTGCCATCAGTGCCGGACAGTCAAATCAGCCCCAGCATTTT.

This clone appeared a few times. The V call is TRBV6-5, the J call TRBJ1-1; possibly TRBD1 for D (6 bases). The CDR3 totals 14 residues. V dropped 5 bases and J dropped 5 bases, with 15 bases sitting between them. Germline CDR1 and CDR2: MNHEY and SVGAGI. The CDR3 bases are TGTGCCAGCAGTCGCATGACAGGCCTAACTGAAGCTTTCTTT. As protein: CASSRMTGLTEAFF.

For the CDR3, the DNA is TGCGCCAGCAGCCACCTCATACTGCTCCCTTACGAGCAGTACTTC. Protein product: CASSHLILLPYEQYF. V usage is TRBV4-1 and J usage is TRBJ2-7, with D hard to call. Germline V CDR1 and CDR2: MGHRA, YSYEKL. Between the trimmed V and J ends, which lost 3 bases and 4 bases, there was a span of 16 bases. The CDR3 is 15 residues long.

V and J are TRBV7-9 and TRBJ1-2; 9 bases match TRBD1. Germline CDR1 is SEHNR and CDR2 is FQNEAQ (reference sequence). The CDR3 runs 16 residues. J was trimmed by 2 bases and V by 1 base; bases with no gene match: 5. The DNA of the CDR3 is TGTGCCAGCAGCTTAGTGGGACAGGGACAAAACTATGGCTACACCTTC. Its translation is CASSLVGQGQNYGYTF.

V gene TRBV7-9 combines with J gene TRBJ1-3; the D gene is possibly TRBD1 (5 bases). V lost 1 base to trimming and J lost 0 bases, with 16 bases between them. CDR1 SEHNR and CDR2 FQNEAQ come from the germline V gene (reference sequence). The CDR3 consists of 18 residues. The CDR3 DNA follows: TGTGCCAGCAGCTTAGACATAGGCGGGGCGTACTCTGGAAACACCATATATTTT. Amino acid sequence: CASSLDIGGAYSGNTIYF.

This chain connects TRBV15 to TRBJ1-2; 7 bases are shared with TRBD1. CDR3 length: 15 residues. Germline V CDR1 and CDR2: LNHNV, YYDKDF (reference sequence). V shed 4 bases and J 6 bases; nucleotides not matched to a gene: 11. DNA for the CDR3: TGTGCCACCAGCAATACACAGGGGTCTTCCCATGGCTACACCTTC. This encodes CATSNTQGSSHGYTF.

This clone came up once. This chain links TRBV5-1 with TRBJ2-1; TRBD1 matches 7 bases. Losses at the gene ends were 4 bases for V and 4 bases for J; bases not matched to a gene: 11. The CDR3 extends over 16 amino acids. Germline assignment: CDR1 SGHRS and CDR2 YFSETQ. This CDR3 is CASSPEPGQFYNEQFF. In nucleotides, the CDR3 is TGCGCCAGCAGCCCGGAACCGGGACAGTTTTACAATGAGCAGTTCTTC. Looking up the rest from reference TRBV5-1 and TRBJ2-1 gives the full variable domain: KAGVTQTPRYLIKTRGQQVTLSCSPISGHRSVSWYQQTPGQGLQFLFEYFSETQRNKGNFPGRFSGRQFSNSRSEMNVSTLELGDSALYLCASSPEPGQFYNEQFFGPGTRLTVL.

The chain has TRBV5-1 and TRBJ1-1; 8 nucleotides match TRBD1. The trim removed 7 bases at V and 1 base at J, leaving 6 bases unmatched. Germline lookup yields CDR1 SGHRS and CDR2 YFSETQ. This CDR3 contains 14 residues. The CDR3 protein is CASGQGEANTEAFF. CDR3 in DNA: TGCGCCAGCGGACAGGGTGAGGCGAACACTGAAGCTTTCTTT.

The chain links TRBV4-3 to TRBJ1-1; a possible D gene is TRBD1 (6 bases). The V gene's germline CDR1 is LGHNA and CDR2 YSLEER. This CDR3 is built from 14 residues. Trimming took 1 base from V and 3 from J, leaving 9 bases between them. The CDR3: CASSQGGGDTEAFF. Here the CDR3 DNA reads TGCGCCAGCAGCCAAGGAGGGGGGGACACTGAAGCTTTCTTT.

This clone was counted once. This rearrangement joins TRBV2 to TRBJ2-5; 8 bases fit TRBD1. The CDR3 has 13 amino acids. The V gene end was trimmed by 7 bases and the J gene end by 2 bases; junction bases not matched to a gene: 3. Looked up from germline, CDR1 is SNHLY and CDR2 is FYNNEI. The CDR3 sequence is CASTRGRQETQYF. In DNA, the CDR3 is TGTGCCAGCACCAGGGGGCGGCAAGAGACCCAGTACTTC.

This sequence joins TRBV18 and TRBJ1-5; a weak D match, TRBD1 (6 bases). Per germline, CDR1 KGHSH and CDR2 LQKENI. With 2 bases removed from V and 2 bases from J, the gap between germline ends came to 10 bases. This CDR3 has 15 amino acids. CDR3 DNA sequence: TGTGCCAGCTCACCAGGGGGCCATGGCAATCAGCCCCAGCATTTT. It encodes CASSPGGHGNQPQHF.

The V and J genes are TRBV2 and TRBJ2-5; 8 positions match TRBD2. The CDR3 extends over 14 amino acids. Germline values: CDR1 SNHLY, CDR2 FYNNEI. V shed 8 bases, J shed 2 bases, and the junction held 7 bases outside the gene matches. The CDR3 nucleotides read TGTGCCAGCCGTAGGCGGGGGGTACAAGAGACCCAGTACTTC. Translation: CASRRRGVQETQYF.

V usage is TRBV19 and J usage is TRBJ1-1; the D gene is possibly TRBD1 (6 bases). CDR1 and CDR2 from the germline V gene are LNHDA and SQIVND (reference sequence). Trimming left V 2 bases short and J 0 bases short, with 7 bases between. CDR3 size: 14 residues. The CDR3 sequence is CASSIWGLNTEAFF. The CDR3, as DNA: TGTGCCAGTAGTATATGGGGGCTGAACACTGAAGCTTTCTTT.

This clone has just one count. One end of the junction fails to match germline, which may point to a read error. The gene calls are TRBV11-2 and TRBJ1-1, with 8 positions matching TRBD1. This CDR3 spans 18 amino acids. Germline V gene sequence: CDR1 SGHAT, CDR2 FQNNGV. The CDR3 loop is CASTLGGWQGAPYTEAFF. CDR3 bases: TGTGCCAGCACCTTAGGGGGGTGGCAGGGGGCTCCATACACTGAAGCTTTCTTT.

The V and J genes are TRBV11-2 and TRBJ1-4; possibly TRBD1 for D (5 bases). Germline V gives CDR1 SGHAT, CDR2 FQNNGV. V lost 6 bases to trimming and J lost 0 bases, with 11 bases between them. This CDR3 comprises 15 residues. The CDR3 nucleotides read TGTGCCAGCAGGGGGCGGGATGCAACTAATGAAAAACTGTTTTTT. Amino acid sequence: CASRGRDATNEKLFF.

The rearrangement links TRBV7-9 to TRBJ2-1; 7 bases align to TRBD2. The trim removed 6 bases at V and 4 bases at J, leaving 3 bases unmatched. The CDR3 extends over 13 amino acids. Germline assignment: CDR1 SEHNR and CDR2 FQNEAQ (reference sequence). The CDR3 spells CASSFGGYNEQFF. CDR3 DNA: TGTGCCAGCAGTTTCGGGGGGTACAATGAGCAGTTCTTC.